This T cell receptor beta chain came from a study of blood T cells in healthy people across ages. This clonotype has just one count. Its antigen is unidentified. This could be a read error, since a much larger clone is one nucleotide away. A sample-barcoded 5' primer and a J-beta primer mix were used in a second PCR of about 6 to 12 cycles. Tagging of each cDNA molecule was performed by a template-switch adaptor with 12 random nucleotides. TCRdb used MiXCR to reprocess the 5' RACE reads, holding one entry per CDR3 protein. The sample contains 1.5 million to 2 million distinct CDR3 sequences, about two fifths of which appear only once. Findings and caveats of the study: Changes seen in expanded clonotypes were possibly confounded by donor CMV status left unknown.

Approximately 9.2 milliliters was the volume of peripheral blood drawn from each donor. Isolation per sample recovered at least 7 million PBMCs. Germline CDR1 SGHAT, CDR2 FQNNGV. CDR3 length: 13 amino acids. Sequencing was done on a sample of blood. The chain employs TRBV11-2 and TRBJ2-3; no definite D call. The clonotype was recovered from a human donor in good health. The CDR3 reads CASILTGTDMQYF. The CDR3 DNA is TGTGCCAGCATCCTGACTGGCACAGATATGCAGTATTTT.